This TCR beta chain is from a study of molecular identifiers for immune sequencing clone quantification. This CDR3 region has 14 residues. V was trimmed by 6 bases and J by 4 bases, leaving 14 bases between them. CDR1 and CDR2 from the germline V gene are MNHEY and SVGAGI. TCRdb recomputed calls from the PCR reads with MiXCR, one row per CDR3 protein. This table has just over 95,000 distinct CDR3 sequences, roughly 26% appearing once. This clonotype was observed at least ten times. Sequenced material: naive CD8+ T cells from blood, with Jurkat cell RNA spiked in. Subset of the sample: FACS-sorted CD8+CD4-CCR7+CD45RA+ naive T cells. This chain links TRBV6-5 with TRBJ2-3, with no clear D. This sequence originates from a human donor in good health. Some libraries in this study had Jurkat cell RNA spiked in. The CDR3: CASSDSDPPDTQYF. As DNA, the CDR3 is TGTGCCAGCAGCGACTCGGACCCCCCAGATACGCAGTATTTT.